This TCR beta chain was observed in a study of shared T cell receptors in the human thymus. This clone was seen a few times. This CDR3 is built from 15 residues. Trimming removed 5 bases from V and 10 bases from J, with 20 bases in between. Germline loops: CDR1 MDHEN, CDR2 SYDVKM. Only in-frame clones appear in the TCRdb table, and some are missing; sequencing was by immunoSEQ multiplex PCR. The table includes 540,000 or so clones, 75% to 85% detected once. This sample was also put to use in a study of human thymus T cells. That report adds: Thymic material originated from resections removed in the course of corrective heart surgery. Both thymic and peripheral blood repertoires showed apparently biased V and J usage. Overlap was high between thymic repertoires from unrelated individuals, as reported in related research.

The J gene is TRBJ1-4, the V gene TRBV28; weak D call: TRBD1 (5 bases). The source material was thymocytes. This TCR was sampled from a boy younger than two with a congenital heart defect. In nucleotides, the CDR3 is TGTGCCAGCAGTCTTACGGGGACTGCCGGGGGAAAACTGTTTTTT. Translating it yields CASSLTGTAGGKLFF.